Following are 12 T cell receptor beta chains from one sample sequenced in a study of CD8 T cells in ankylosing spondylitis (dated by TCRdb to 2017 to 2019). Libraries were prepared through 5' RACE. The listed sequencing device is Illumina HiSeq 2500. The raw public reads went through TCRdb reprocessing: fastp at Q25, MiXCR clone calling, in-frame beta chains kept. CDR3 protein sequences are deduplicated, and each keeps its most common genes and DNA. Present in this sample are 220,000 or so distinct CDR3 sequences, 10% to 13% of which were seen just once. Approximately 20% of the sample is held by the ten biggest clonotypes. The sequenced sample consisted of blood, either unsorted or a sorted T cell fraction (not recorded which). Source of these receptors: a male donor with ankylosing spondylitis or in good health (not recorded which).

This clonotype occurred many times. CDR3 protein: CASSQNGFRGNSPLHF. Written as DNA, the CDR3 is TGTGCCAGCAGCCAAAACGGATTCAGGGGGAATTCACCCCTCCACTTT. This sequence joins TRBV3-1 and TRBJ1-6, with TRBD1 matching over 7 bases. The germline V gene encodes CDR1 LGHDT and CDR2 YNNKEL (reference sequence). The junction had 8 bases not matched to a gene; V was cut back by 2 bases and J by 7 bases. This CDR3 has 16 residues. The variable domain in full, with the rest retrieved from reference TRBV3-1 and TRBJ1-6, is DTAVSQTPKYLVTQMGNDKSIKCEQNLGHDTMYWYKQDSKKFLKIMFSYNNKELIINETVPNRFSPKSPDKAHLNLHINSLELGDSAVYFCASSQNGFRGNSPLHFGNGTRLTVT.

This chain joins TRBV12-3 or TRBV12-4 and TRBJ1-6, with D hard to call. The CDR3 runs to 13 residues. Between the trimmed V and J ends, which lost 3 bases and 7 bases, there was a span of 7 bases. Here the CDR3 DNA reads TGTGCCAGCAGTTTCCAGGAAAATTCACCCCTCCACTTT. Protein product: CASSFQENSPLHF.

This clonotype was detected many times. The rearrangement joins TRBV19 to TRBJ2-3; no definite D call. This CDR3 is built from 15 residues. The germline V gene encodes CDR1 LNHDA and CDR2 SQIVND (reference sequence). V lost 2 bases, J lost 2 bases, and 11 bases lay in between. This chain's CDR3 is CASSIPTLPTDTQYF. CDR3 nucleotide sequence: TGTGCCAGTAGTATACCTACCCTCCCCACAGATACGCAGTATTTT.

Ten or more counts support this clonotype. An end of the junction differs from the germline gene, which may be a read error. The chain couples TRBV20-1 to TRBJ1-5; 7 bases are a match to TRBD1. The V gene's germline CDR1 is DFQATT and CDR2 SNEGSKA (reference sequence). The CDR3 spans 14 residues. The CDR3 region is CSAGEGTAYQPQHF. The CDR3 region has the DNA TGCAGTGCTGGAGAAGGGACAGCGTATCAGCCCCAGCATTTT.

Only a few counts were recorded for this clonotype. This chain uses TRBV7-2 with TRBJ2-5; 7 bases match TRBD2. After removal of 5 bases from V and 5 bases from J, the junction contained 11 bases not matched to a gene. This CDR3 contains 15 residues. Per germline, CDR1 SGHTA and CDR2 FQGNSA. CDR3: CASSDRGTMRETQYF. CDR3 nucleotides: TGTGCCAGCAGCGATAGAGGGACTATGAGGGAGACCCAGTACTTC. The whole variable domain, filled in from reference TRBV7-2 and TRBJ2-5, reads GAGVSQSPSNKVTEKGKDVELRCDPISGHTALYWYRQSLGQGLEFLIYFQGNSAPDKSGLPSDRFSAERTGGSVSTLTIQRTQQEDSAVYLCASSDRGTMRETQYFGPGTRLLVL.

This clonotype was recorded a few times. CDR3 in DNA: TGTGCCACGACCGGGACAGAGATGCGGGAGCAGTTCTTC. Protein: CATTGTEMREQFF. The chain recombines TRBV12-3 or TRBV12-4 with TRBJ2-1, with 7 bases matching TRBD1. The trim removed 10 bases at V and 10 bases at J, leaving 13 bases unmatched. The CDR3 is made up of 13 amino acids.

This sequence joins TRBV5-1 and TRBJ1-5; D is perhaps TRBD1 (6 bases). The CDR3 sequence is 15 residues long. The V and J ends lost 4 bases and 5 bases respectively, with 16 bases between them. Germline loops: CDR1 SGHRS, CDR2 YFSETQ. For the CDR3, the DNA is TGCGCCAGCAGCCCAACATCCCCAGGGGATCAGCCCCAGCATTTT. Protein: CASSPTSPGDQPQHF.

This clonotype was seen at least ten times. The CDR3 bases are TGTGCCAGCAGTCGCCTAGCGGGGGGGGGCACAGATACGCAGTATTTT. Amino acids: CASSRLAGGGTDTQYF. The rearrangement joins TRBV6-1 to TRBJ2-3; 12 bases line up with TRBD2. This CDR3 is built from 16 residues. The germline V gene encodes CDR1 MNHNS and CDR2 SASEGT. Trimming took 5 bases from V and 1 from J; bases not matched to a gene: 4.

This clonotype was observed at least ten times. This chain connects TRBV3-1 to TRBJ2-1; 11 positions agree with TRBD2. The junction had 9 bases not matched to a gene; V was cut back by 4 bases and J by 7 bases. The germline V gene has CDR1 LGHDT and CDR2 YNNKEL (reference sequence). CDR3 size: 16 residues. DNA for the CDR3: TGTGCCAGCAGCCCCCGGGGGCTAGCGGGGGGAAATGAGCAGTTCTTC. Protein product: CASSPRGLAGGNEQFF.

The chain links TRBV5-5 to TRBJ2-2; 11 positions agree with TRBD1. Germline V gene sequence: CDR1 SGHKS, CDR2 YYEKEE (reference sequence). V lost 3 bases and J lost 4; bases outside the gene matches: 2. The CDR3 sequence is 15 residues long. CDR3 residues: CASSWTGGSTGELFF. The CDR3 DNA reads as TGTGCCAGCAGCTGGACAGGGGGCTCCACCGGGGAGCTGTTTTTT.

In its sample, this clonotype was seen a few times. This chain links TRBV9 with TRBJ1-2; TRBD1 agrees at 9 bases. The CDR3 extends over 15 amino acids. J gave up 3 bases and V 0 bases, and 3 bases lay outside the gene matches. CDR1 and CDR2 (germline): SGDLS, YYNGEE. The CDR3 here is CASSVETGGDYGYTF. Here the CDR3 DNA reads TGTGCCAGCAGCGTAGAAACAGGGGGCGACTATGGCTACACCTTC.

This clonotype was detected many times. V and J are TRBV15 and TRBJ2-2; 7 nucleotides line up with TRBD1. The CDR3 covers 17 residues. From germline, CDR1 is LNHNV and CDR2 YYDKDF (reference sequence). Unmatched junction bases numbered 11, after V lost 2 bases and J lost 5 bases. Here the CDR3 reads CATSRTTGPTLTGELFF. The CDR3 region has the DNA TGTGCCACCAGCAGAACGACAGGGCCAACATTAACCGGGGAGCTGTTTTTT.